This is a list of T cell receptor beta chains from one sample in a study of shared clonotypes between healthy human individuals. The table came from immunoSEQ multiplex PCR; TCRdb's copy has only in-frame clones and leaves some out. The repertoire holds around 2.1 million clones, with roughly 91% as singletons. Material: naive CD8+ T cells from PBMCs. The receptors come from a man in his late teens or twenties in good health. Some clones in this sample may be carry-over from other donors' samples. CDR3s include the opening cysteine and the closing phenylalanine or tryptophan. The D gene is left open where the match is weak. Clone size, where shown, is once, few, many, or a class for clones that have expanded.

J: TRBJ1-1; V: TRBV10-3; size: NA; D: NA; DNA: TGTGCCATCAGTGAGCCGGACAGACACACTGAAGCTTTCTTT; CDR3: CAISEPDRHTEAFF
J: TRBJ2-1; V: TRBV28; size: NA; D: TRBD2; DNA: TGTGCCAGCACCCTCCGGGAGGTCGATGAGCAGTTCTTC; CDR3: CASTLREVDEQFF
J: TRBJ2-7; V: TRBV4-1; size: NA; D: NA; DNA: TGCGCCAGCAGCCTGGATGGGGAATCGTGGGAGCAGTACTTC; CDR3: CASSLDGESWEQYF
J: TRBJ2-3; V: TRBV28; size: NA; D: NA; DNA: TGTGCCAGCAGTCCCTCTTCAGATACGCAGTATTTT; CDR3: CASSPSSDTQYF
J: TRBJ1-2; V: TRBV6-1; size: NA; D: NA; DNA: TGTGCCAGCAGTGCACCCGTACCCCCGGGCAGCCCGATCTATGGCTACACCTTC; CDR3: CASSAPVPPGSPIYGYTF
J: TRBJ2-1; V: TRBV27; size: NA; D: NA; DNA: TGTGCCAGCAGTTTATATACCTACAATGAGCAGTTCTTC; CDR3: CASSLYTYNEQFF
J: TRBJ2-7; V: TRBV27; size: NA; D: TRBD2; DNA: TGTGCCAGCAGTGCCCGACTAGCAAGGCAGTACTTC; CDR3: CASSARLARQYF
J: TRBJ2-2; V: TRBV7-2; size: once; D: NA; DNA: TGTGCCAGCAGATGGGAGCCCGGGGAGCTGTTTTTT; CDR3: CASRWEPGELFF
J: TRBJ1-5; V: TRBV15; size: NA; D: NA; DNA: TGTGCCACCGGGGCGGGGGTCCATCAGCCCCAGCATTTT; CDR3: CATGAGVHQPQHF
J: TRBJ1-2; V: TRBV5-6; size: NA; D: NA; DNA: TGTGCCAGCAGCTTGGGTTCAGCTAACTATGGCTACACCTTC; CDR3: CASSLGSANYGYTF
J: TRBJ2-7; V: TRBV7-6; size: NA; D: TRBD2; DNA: TGTGCCAGCAGCCCCGGACTAGCGGGAGGGATTAGGGCCGAGCAGTACTTC; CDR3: CASSPGLAGGIRAEQYF
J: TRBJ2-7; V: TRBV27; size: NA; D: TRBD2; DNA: TGTGCCAGCAGTCCCGGGACTAGCGGGAGGAACGAGCAGTACTTC; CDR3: CASSPGTSGRNEQYF
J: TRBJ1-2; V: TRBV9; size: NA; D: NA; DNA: TGTGCCAGCAGCGTAGCGATAGACGGAGGGGGCTACACCTTC; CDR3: CASSVAIDGGGYTF
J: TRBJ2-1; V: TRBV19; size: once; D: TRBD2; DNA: TGTGCCAGTAGTATCCAGCGGGGCTCCTACAATGAGCAGTTCTTC; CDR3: CASSIQRGSYNEQFF
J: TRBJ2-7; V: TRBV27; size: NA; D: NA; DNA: TGTGCCAGCAGTTTAGGTGGGGGCCTCGAGCAGTACTTC; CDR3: CASSLGGGLEQYF
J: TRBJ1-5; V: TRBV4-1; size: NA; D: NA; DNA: TGCGCCAGCAGCCCACAGGGAGGCAATCAGCCCCAGCATTTT; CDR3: CASSPQGGNQPQHF
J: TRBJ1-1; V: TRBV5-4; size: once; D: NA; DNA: TGTGCCAGCAGCGGGGGGGGAACAGGCTGGACTGAAGCTTTCTTT; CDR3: CASSGGGTGWTEAFF
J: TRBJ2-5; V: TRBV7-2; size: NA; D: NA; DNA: TGTGCCAGCAGCCAAAGGGGGAAAGAGACCCAGTACTTC; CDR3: CASSQRGKETQYF
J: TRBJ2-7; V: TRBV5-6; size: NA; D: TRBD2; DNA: TGTGCCAGCAGCTCGCCAGAGGGGCGGGAGGACTCCTACGAGCAGTACTTC; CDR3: CASSSPEGREDSYEQYF
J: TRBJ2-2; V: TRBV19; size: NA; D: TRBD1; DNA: TGTGCCAGTAGTATCGACAGGGCCGGGGAGCTGTTTTTT; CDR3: CASSIDRAGELFF
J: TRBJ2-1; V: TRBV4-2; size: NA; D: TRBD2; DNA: TGTGCCAGCAGCCTTATTAGCGGGAATGAGCAGTTCTTC; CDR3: CASSLISGNEQFF
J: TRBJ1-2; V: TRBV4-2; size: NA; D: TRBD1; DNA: TGTGCCAGCAGCCAAGATCTTTCAGGGACAGGCATCCCGCACCGGGACTATGGCTACACCTTC; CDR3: CASSQDLSGTGIPHRDYGYTF
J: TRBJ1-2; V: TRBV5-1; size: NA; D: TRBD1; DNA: TGCGCCAGCAGCTCGTATGCGGACAGGGGGCCTTATGGCTACACCTTC; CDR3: CASSSYADRGPYGYTF
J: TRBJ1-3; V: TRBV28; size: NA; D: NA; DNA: TGTGCCAGCAGTGAAGCGGTTATATCGGGGGGACCTGGAAACACCATATATTTT; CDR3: CASSEAVISGGPGNTIYF
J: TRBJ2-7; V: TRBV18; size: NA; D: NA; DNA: TGTGCCAGCTCACCTGGGTACGAGCAGTACTTC; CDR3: CASSPGYEQYF
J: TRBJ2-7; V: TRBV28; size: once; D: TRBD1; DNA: TGTGCCAGCAGTCCTAGGACAGGGGGCTCAGGGTACGAGCAGTACTTC; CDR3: CASSPRTGGSGYEQYF
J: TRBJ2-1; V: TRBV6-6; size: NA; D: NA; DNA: TGTGCCAGCAGTTACAAGGGCCCCAATGAGCAGTTCTTC; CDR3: CASSYKGPNEQFF
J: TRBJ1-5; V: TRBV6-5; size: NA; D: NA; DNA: TGTGCCAGCAGTTGGTCGACGGGGGCGCAGCCCCAGCATTTT; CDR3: CASSWSTGAQPQHF
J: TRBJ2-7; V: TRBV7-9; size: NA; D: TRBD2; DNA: TGTGCCAGCAGCCTGGGACTAGCGGACGAGCAGTACTTC; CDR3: CASSLGLADEQYF
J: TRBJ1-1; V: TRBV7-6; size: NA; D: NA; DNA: TGTGCCAGCAGCTTAGAGTCAGGGATCGGCTGGAACACTGAAGCTTTCTTT; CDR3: CASSLESGIGWNTEAFF
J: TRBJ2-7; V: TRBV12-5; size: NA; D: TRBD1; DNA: TGTGCTAGTGGTTTTGGGACAGCCTACGAGCAGTACTTC; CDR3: CASGFGTAYEQYF
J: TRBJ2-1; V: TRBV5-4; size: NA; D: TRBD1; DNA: TGTGCCAGCAGGCAACCGGGACAGGGTCTCAATGAGCAGTTCTTC; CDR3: CASRQPGQGLNEQFF
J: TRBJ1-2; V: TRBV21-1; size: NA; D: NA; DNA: TGTGCCAGCAGCAGGGGCGGGGGGCCGGAAGCTAACTATGGCTACACCTTC; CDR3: CASSRGGGPEANYGYTF
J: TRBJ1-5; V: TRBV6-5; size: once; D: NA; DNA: TGTGCCAGCAGTCCCCGAGGGGCCAATCAGCCCCAGCATTTT; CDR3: CASSPRGANQPQHF
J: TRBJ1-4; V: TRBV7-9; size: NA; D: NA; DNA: TGTGCCAGCAGCTCAGAAGGGGGTCGGGCTAATGAAAAACTGTTTTTT; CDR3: CASSSEGGRANEKLFF
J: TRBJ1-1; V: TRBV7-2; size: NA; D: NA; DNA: TGTGCCAGCAGCCCCCGCGGGACACACCTAGGGACTGAAGCTTTCTTT; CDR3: CASSPRGTHLGTEAFF
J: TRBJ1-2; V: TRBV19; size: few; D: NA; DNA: TGTGCCAGTAGTATCGCAACAGTTCTTTATGGCTACACCTTC; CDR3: CASSIATVLYGYTF
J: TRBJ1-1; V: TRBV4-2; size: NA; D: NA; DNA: TGTGCCAGCAGCCAAGGTGGGGAGGGTATGAACACTGAAGCTTTCTTT; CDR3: CASSQGGEGMNTEAFF
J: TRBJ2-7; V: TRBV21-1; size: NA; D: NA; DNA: TGTGCCAGCAGCACCCCCCCCATCTCCTACGAGCAGTACTTC; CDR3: CASSTPPISYEQYF
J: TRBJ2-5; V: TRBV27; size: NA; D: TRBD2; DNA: TGTGCCAGCAGAACGAGGGAGGGACTAGCGGTTGGGGAGACCCAGTACTTC; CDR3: CASRTREGLAVGETQYF
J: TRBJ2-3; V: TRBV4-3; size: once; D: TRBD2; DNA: TGCGCCAGCAGCCAGAGGCTAGCGGGAGAGGTCGCAGATACGCAGTATTTT; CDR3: CASSQRLAGEVADTQYF
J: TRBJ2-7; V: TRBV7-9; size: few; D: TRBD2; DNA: TGTGCCAGCAGCTTAGGGGACTACTCCTACGAGCAGTACTTC; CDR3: CASSLGDYSYEQYF
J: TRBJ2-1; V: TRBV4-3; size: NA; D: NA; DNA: TGCGCCAGCAGCCAAGGCGCCCCCAGGAGCTTATCCTACAATGAGCAGTTCTTC; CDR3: CASSQGAPRSLSYNEQFF
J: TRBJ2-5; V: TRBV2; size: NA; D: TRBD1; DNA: TGTGCCAGCAGTTCAACCGGGACAGAGCAAGAGACCCAGTACTTC; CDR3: CASSSTGTEQETQYF
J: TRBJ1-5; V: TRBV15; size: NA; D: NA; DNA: TGTGCCACCAGCGAGGGGAGGGGTCAGCCCCAGCATTTT; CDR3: CATSEGRGQPQHF
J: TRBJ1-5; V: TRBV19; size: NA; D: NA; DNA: TGTGCCAGTAGTATATTTACAGAGGTGTGGGAGCCCCAGCATTTT; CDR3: CASSIFTEVWEPQHF
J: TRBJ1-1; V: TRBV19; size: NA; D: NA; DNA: TGTGCCAGTAGACCTCGGGGTGCGCCTGAAGCTTTCTTT; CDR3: CASRPRGAPEAFF
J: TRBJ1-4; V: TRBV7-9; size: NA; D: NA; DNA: TGTGCCAGCAGCTTACCCCGGTTGGGCAAACTGTTTTTT; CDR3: CASSLPRLGKLFF
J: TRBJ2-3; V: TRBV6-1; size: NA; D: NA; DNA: TGTGCCAGCAGTGAAGCGCGGGTGCCAGATACGCAGTATTTT; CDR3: CASSEARVPDTQYF